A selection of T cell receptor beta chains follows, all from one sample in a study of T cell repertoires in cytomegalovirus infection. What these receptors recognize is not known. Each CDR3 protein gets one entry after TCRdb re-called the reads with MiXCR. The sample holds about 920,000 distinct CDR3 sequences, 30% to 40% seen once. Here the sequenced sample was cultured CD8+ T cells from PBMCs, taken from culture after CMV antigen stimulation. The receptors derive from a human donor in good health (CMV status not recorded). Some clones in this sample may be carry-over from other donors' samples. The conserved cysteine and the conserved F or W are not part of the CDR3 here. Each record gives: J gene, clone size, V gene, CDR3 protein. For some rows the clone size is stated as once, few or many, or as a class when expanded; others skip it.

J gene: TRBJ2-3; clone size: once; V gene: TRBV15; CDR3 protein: ATSGSGTGGKDTQY
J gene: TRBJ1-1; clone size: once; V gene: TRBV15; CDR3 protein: ATSRDIGSHTEAF
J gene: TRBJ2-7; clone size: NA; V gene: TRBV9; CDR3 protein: ASSVAEQVPAYEQY
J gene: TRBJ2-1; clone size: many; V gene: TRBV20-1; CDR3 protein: SARDAPTDYNEQF
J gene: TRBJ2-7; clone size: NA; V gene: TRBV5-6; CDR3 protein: ASSLQGGYGSYEQY
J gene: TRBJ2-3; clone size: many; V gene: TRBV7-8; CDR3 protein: ASSLEQLADTQY
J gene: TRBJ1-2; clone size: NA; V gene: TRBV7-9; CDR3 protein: ASSLLGDSSLYGYT
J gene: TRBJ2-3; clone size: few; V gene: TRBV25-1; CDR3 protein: ASSEWGGQGLVTQY
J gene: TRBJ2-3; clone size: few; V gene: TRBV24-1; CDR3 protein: ATSDLDSSDTQY
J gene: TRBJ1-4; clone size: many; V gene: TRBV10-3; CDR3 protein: AISEGTPAHLF
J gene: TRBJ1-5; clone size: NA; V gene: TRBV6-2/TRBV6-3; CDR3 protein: ASSYSGAIYSNQPQH
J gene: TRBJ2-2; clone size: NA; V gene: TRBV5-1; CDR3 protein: ASSLEDRGRWNTGELF
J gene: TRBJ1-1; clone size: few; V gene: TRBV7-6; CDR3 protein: ASSPGRGRTEAF
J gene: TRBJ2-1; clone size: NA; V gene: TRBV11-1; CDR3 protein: ASSFLQYDDEQF
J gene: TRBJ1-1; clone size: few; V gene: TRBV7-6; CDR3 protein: ASSSTAGGTEAF
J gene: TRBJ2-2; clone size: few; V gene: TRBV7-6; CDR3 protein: ASSSPMGAGELF
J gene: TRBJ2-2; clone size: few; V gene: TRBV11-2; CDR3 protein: ASSLSGRVPTGELF
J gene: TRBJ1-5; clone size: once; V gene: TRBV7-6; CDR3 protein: ASSLYGVEQPQH
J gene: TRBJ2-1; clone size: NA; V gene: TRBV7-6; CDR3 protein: ASSIGQGLSYNEQF
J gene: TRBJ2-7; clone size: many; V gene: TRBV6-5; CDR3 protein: ASSYRFGQGATYEQY
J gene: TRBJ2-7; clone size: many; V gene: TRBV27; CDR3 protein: ASSVQQGTYEQY
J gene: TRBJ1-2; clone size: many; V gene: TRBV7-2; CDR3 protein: ASSLRRSARAAAGYYGYT
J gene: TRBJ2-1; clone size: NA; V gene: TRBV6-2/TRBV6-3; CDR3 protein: ATQKGYNEQF
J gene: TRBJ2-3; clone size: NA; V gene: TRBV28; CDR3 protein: ASSPDVVSTDTQY
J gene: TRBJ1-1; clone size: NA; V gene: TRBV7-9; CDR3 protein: ASGSWNTEAF
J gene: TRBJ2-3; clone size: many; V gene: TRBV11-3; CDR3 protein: ASSQYIGDTRTDTQY
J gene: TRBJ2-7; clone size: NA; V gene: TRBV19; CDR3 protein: ASSMGDSYEQY
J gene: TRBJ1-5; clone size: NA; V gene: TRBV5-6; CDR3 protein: ASSNSGLGEPQH
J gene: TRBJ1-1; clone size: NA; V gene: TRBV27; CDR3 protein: ASSLSAWGIEAF
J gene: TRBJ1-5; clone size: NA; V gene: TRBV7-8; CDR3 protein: ASSLVGGANQPQH
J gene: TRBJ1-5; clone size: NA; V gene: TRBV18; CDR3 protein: ASPWGTGRNQPQH
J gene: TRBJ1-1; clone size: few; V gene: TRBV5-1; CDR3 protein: ASSSIGGPNTEAF
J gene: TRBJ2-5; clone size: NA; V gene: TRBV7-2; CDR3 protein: ASSHRGGGLPQETQY
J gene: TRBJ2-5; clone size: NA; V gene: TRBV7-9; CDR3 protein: ASSFPGQGVETQY